This T cell receptor (beta chain) stems from a study of blood T cell repertoires in COVID-19. For the study at large: The United States, Italy and Spain were the sources of the acute and convalescent COVID-19 samples. PBMCs, B-cell-depleted T cells, or T cells were the source of the cDNA or gDNA that made up the material.

Original processing methods: Amplification with reference gene primers provided the estimates of nucleated cell counts. Assay used: immunoSEQ multiplex PCR; TCRdb lists only in-frame clones, some missing. D and trimming were read from the DNA, whereas the V and J calls and clone size are those reported in that table. The table has some 40,000 clones, about 80% seen once. Germline CDR1 is SEHNR and CDR2 is FQNEAQ (reference sequence). V lost 5 bases and J 8 bases, leaving 7 bases between the germline ends. This CDR3 comprises 11 residues. Sequencing was carried out using peripheral blood. V usage is TRBV7-9 and J usage is TRBJ2-1; D gene ambiguous. This sequence was found in a human donor in a cohort sampled during active COVID-19. Here the CDR3 DNA reads TGTGCCAGCAGCCTATTGGATGAGCAGTTCTTC. This codes for CASSLLDEQFF.